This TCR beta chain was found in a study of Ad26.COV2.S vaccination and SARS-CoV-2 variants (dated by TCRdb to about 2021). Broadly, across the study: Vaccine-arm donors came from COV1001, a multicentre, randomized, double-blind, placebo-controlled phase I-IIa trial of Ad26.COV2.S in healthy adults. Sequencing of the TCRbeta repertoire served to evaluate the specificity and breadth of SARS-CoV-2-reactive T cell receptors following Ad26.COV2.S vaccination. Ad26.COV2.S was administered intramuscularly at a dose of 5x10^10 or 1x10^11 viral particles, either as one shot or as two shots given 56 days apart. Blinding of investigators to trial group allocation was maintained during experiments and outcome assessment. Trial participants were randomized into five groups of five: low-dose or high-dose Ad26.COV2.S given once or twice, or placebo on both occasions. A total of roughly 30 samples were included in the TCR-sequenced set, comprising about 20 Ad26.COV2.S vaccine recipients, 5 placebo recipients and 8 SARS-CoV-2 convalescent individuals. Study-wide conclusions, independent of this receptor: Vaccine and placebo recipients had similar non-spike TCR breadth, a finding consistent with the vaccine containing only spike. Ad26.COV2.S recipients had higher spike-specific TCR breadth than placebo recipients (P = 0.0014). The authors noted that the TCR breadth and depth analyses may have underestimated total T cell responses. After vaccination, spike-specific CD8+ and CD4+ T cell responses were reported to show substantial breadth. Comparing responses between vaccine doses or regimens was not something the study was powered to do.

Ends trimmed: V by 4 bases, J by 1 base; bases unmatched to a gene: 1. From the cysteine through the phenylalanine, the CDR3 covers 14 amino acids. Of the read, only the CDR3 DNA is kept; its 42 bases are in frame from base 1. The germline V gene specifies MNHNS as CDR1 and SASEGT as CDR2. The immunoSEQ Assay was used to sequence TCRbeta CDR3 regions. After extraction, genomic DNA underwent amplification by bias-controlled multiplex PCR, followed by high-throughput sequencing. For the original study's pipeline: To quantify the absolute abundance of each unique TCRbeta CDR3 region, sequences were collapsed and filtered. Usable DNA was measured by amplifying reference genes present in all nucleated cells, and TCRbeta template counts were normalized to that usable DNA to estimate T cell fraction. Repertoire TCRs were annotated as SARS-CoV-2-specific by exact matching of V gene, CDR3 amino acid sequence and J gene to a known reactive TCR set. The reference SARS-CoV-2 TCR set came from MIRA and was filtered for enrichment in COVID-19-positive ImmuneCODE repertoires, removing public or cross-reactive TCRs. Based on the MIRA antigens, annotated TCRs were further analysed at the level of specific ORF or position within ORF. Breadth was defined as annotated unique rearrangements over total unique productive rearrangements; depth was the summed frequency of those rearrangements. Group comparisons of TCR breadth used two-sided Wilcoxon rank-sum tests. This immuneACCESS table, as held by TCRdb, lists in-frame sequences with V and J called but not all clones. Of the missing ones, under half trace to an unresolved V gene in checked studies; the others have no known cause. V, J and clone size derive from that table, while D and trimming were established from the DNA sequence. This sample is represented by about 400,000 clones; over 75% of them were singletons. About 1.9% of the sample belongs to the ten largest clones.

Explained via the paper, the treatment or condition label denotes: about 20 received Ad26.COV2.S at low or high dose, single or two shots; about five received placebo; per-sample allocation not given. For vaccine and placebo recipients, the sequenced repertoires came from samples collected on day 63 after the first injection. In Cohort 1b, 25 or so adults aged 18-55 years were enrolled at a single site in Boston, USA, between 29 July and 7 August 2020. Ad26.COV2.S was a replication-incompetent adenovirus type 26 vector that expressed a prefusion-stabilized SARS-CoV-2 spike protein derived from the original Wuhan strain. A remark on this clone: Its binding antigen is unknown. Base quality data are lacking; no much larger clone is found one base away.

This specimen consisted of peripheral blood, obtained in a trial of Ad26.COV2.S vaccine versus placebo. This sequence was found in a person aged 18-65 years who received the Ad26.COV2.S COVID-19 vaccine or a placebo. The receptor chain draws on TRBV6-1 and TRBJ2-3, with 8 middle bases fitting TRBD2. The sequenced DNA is TGTGCCAGCAGTGGAGCGGGAGGCACAGATACGCAGTATTTT. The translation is CASSGAGGTDTQYF.